What follows are 8 T cell receptor beta chains derived from one specimen sequenced in a study of blood T cell repertoires in COVID-19 (dated by TCRdb to the early 2020s). The library came from the immunoSEQ multiplex PCR assay. TCRdb carries this immuneACCESS record with in-frame sequences only. Its versions omit some clonotypes, under half of them owing to an unresolved V gene in the studies checked, with the rest unexplained. Counted in this sample were about 310,000 clones; 90% of them appeared once. The ten largest clones take up about 1% of the sample. The source material was peripheral blood. All receptors come from a woman between 35 and 50 years old with COVID-19, enrolled during active disease.

V gene TRBV4-1 combines with J gene TRBJ1-1; 10 bases are shared with TRBD1. The CDR3 loop spans 15 amino acids. CDR1 MGHRA and CDR2 YSYEKL come from the germline V gene. The junction had 13 bases not matched to a gene; V was cut back by 1 base and J by 14 bases. The CDR3 DNA reads as TGCGCCAGCAGCCAAGGCTTATGGATGACAGGGGGCAGGTTCTTT. Translation: CASSQGLWMTGGRFF.

This chain connects TRBV10-3 to TRBJ2-1, with TRBD1 matching 7 bases. From germline, CDR1 is ENHRY and CDR2 SYGVKD. The length of the CDR3 is 13 residues. V trimming: 8 bases; J trimming: 6 bases; junction bases outside the gene matches: 7. The CDR3 bases are TGTGCCATCTTGGGGACAGAGAGCAATGAGCAGTTCTTC. This codes for CAILGTESNEQFF.

This chain links TRBV28 with TRBJ1-2; TRBD1 is a possible D gene (5 bases). This CDR3 is 15 amino acids long. V lost 3 bases to trimming and J lost 3 bases, with 14 bases between them. Germline V gene sequence: CDR1 MDHEN, CDR2 SYDVKM. CDR3 nucleotides: TGTGCCAGCAGTTTTTCCAGGCAGGGTTACTATGGCTACACCTTC. This gives the protein CASSFSRQGYYGYTF.

The CDR3: CASSLTSGGANTGELFF. The CDR3 DNA reads TGCGCCAGCAGCTTGACTAGCGGGGGGGCGAACACCGGGGAGCTGTTTTTT. V and J are TRBV5-1 and TRBJ2-2, with 13 bases lining up with TRBD2. Trimming took 1 base from V and 0 from J; bases not matched to a gene: 0. Germline V gene sequence: CDR1 SGHRS, CDR2 YFSETQ. This CDR3 spans 17 amino acids.

This chain uses TRBV5-1 with TRBJ1-6, with 9 positions matching TRBD1. The V gene end was trimmed by 0 bases and the J gene end by 9 bases; junction bases not matched to a gene: 4. Germline CDR1 reads SGHRS; CDR2 reads YFSETQ. The CDR3 is 15 amino acids. The CDR3 coding sequence is TGCGCCAGCAGCTTGGCGGGACAGGGAAGTTCACCCCTCCACTTT. This gives the protein CASSLAGQGSSPLHF.

The V and J genes are TRBV4-2 and TRBJ2-2; TRBD1 aligns across 7 bases. Germline V gene sequence: CDR1 LGHNA, CDR2 YNFKEQ. The V segment lost 0 bases and the J segment 2 bases; nucleotides outside the gene matches: 6. The CDR3 spans 17 residues. As DNA, the CDR3 is TGTGCCAGCAGCCAAGATCCCTGGACAGGAAACACCGGGGAGCTGTTTTTT. This gives the protein CASSQDPWTGNTGELFF.

This chain joins TRBV28 and TRBJ1-6; D is undetermined. The CDR3 has 13 residues. Germline V CDR1 and CDR2: MDHEN, SYDVKM. The ends were cut back, 3 bases at V and 6 bases at J, with 6 bases in the middle. The CDR3 loop is CASSLSFNSPLHF. The CDR3 DNA sequence: TGTGCCAGCAGTTTGTCGTTTAATTCACCCCTCCACTTT.

The chain is built from TRBV6-5 and TRBJ2-7, with a tentative D call TRBD2 (6 bases). The CDR3 spans 15 residues. The V and J ends lost 5 bases and 3 bases respectively, with 17 bases between them. The V gene's germline CDR1 is MNHEY and CDR2 SVGAGI. In nucleotides, the CDR3 is TGTGCCAGCAGTAAAACGGGACTGAACTTCTACGAGCAGTACTTC. Residues: CASSKTGLNFYEQYF.